Detailed here is one T cell receptor (beta chain). This sample is drawn from a study of T cell responses to AZD1222 COVID-19 vaccine. The germline gives CDR1 SGHVT, CDR2 SQSDAQ. The CDR3 covers 16 residues. V lost 1 base and J 2 bases, leaving 14 bases between the germline ends. Profiling relied on immunoSEQ multiplex PCR, and the TCRdb table lists in-frame clones only, not all of them. The sample holds 70,000 to 90,000 clones; roughly nine tenths are singletons and the top ten take 2% to 3%. The TCR was taken from an adult in good health. The V and J genes are TRBV7-4 and TRBJ2-5, with D perhaps assigned TRBD1 or TRBD2 (7 bases each). The sequencing here drew on peripheral blood, taken on day 0 of AZD1222 vaccination. The CDR3 nucleotides are TGTGCCAGCAGCTTAGGGGCGGGGGACAGACAAGAGACCCAGTACTTC. Protein: CASSLGAGDRQETQYF.